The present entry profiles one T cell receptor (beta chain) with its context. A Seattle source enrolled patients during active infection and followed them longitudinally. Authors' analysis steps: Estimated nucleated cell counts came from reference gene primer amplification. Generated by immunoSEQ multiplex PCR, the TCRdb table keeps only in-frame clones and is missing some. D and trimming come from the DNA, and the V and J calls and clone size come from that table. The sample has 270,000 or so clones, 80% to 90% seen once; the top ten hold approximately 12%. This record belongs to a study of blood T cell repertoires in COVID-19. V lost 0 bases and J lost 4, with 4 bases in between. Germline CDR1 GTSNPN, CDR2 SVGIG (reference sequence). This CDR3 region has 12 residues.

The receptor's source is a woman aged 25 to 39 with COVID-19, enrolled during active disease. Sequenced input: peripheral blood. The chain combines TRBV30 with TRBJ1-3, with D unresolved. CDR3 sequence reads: CAWSVQGNTIYF. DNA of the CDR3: TGTGCCTGGAGTGTACAGGGAAACACCATATATTTT.